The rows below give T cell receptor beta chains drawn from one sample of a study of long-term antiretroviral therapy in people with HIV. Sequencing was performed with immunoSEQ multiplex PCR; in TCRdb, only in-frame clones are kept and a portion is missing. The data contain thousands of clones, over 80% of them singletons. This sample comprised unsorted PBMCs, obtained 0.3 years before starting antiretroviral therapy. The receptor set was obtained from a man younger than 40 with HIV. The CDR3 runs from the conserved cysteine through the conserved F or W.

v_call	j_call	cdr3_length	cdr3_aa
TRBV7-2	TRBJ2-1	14	CASSSGSSYNEQFF
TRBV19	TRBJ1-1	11	CATRVYTEAFF
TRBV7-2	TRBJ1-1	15	CASSLAGVRNTEAFF
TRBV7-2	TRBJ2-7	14	CASSSAGGPYEQYF
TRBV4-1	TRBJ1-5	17	CASSQEGGLFRNQPQHF
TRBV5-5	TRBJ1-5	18	CASSFPRDREGLDQPQHF
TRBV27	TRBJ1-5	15	CASSLAGSHYQPQHF
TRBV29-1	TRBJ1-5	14	CSVIVDTSNQPQHF
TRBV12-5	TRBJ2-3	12	CASGRDTDTQYF
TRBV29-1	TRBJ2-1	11	CSVAGQHEQFF
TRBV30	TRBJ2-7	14	CAWEAGTGGLEQYF
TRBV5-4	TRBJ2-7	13	CASSFDGGIEQYF
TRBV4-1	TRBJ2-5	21	CASSQGGGLAGGKEDQETQYF
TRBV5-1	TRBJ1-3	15	CASSLALGAGNTIYF
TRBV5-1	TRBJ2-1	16	CASSLDGITSYNEQFF
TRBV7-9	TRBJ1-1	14	CASSTPGLNTEAFF
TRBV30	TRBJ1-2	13	CAWRAGGDYGYTF
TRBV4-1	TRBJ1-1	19	CASSQPAGTGGIMNTEAFF
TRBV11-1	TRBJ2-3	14	CASSRDRGTDTQYF
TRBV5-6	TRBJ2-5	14	CASSPWTGGGTQYF
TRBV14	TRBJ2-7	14	CASSQFRGPYEQYF
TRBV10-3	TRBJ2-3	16	CAITEGPGGRVDTQYF
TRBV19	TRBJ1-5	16	CASSISAGARGQPQHF
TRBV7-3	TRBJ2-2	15	CASSLFLRGTGELFF
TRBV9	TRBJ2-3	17	CASSVPQAGESTDTQYF
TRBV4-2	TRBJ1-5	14	CASSQEAFNQPQHF
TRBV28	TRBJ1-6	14	CASSFLAGDSPLHF